The rows below give T cell receptor beta chains drawn from one sample of a study of CD8 T cells in ankylosing spondylitis. Via MiXCR, TCRdb re-called the 5' RACE reads, giving one row per CDR3 protein. The sample lists around 140,000 distinct CDR3 sequences; over 10% were seen once. Sequenced: blood, either unsorted or a sorted T cell fraction (not recorded which). The origin of the receptors is a female donor with ankylosing spondylitis or in good health (not recorded which). Both conserved end residues are part of each CDR3. A D gene is named only where the DNA matches it firmly. For some rows the clone size is stated as once, few or many, or as a class when expanded; others skip it.

v_call	d_call	clone_size	j_call	cdr3_aa	cdr3_nt
TRBV11-2	.	many	TRBJ1-4	CASSPGHRREKLFF	TGTGCCAGCAGCCCCGGACATCGGCGGGAAAAACTGTTTTTT
TRBV12-3/TRBV12-4	.	.	TRBJ1-4	CASSRGRATNEKLFF	TGTGCCAGCAGTCGAGGACGGGCAACTAATGAAAAACTGTTTTTT
TRBV20-1	.	many	TRBJ1-2	CSARDLEPRANYGYTF	TGCAGTGCTAGAGATTTAGAGCCGAGAGCTAACTATGGCTACACCTTC
TRBV7-9	.	many	TRBJ1-5	CASRGGNQPQHF	TGTGCCAGCAGGGGGGGAAATCAGCCCCAGCATTTT
TRBV20-1	TRBD2	many	TRBJ2-3	CSASRTSGRSADTQYF	TGCAGTGCCAGCAGGACTAGCGGGAGGTCGGCAGATACGCAGTATTTT
TRBV5-6	.	many	TRBJ1-2	CASSKDLYYGYTF	TGTGCCAGCAGCAAGGACCTTTACTATGGCTACACCTTC
TRBV25-1	TRBD2	many	TRBJ2-5	CASSERKGLAETQYF	TGTGCCAGCAGCGAGCGTAAAGGACTAGCGGAGACCCAGTACTTC
TRBV7-9	.	.	TRBJ2-2	CASSPPPYTGELFF	TGTGCCAGCAGCCCCCCTCCGTACACCGGGGAGCTGTTTTTT
TRBV7-2	TRBD2	many	TRBJ2-1	CASSFSGRDEQFF	TGTGCCAGCAGTTTTAGCGGGAGGGATGAGCAGTTCTTC
TRBV7-2	TRBD2	many	TRBJ2-7	CASSLGVTSGRPYEQYF	TGTGCCAGCAGCTTAGGGGTTACTAGCGGGAGGCCCTACGAGCAGTACTTC
TRBV10-2	TRBD2	many	TRBJ2-3	CASRPPSGSSTDTQYF	TGCGCCAGCAGACCTCCTAGCGGCTCTAGCACAGATACGCAGTATTTT
TRBV7-9	.	many	TRBJ2-5	CASSAQTFQETQYF	TGTGCCAGCAGCGCGCAGACTTTCCAAGAGACCCAGTACTTC
TRBV27	TRBD2	many	TRBJ2-2	CASSLSLAGGLGELFF	TGTGCCAGCAGTTTATCACTAGCGGGAGGCTTGGGGGAGCTGTTTTTT
TRBV21-1	.	many	TRBJ1-4	CASGPKGHPTNEKLFF	TGTGCCAGCGGCCCGAAGGGACACCCAACTAATGAAAAACTGTTTTTT
TRBV7-2	.	many	TRBJ2-5	CASSSYTGETQYF	TGTGCCAGCAGCTCTTACACGGGAGAGACCCAGTACTTC
TRBV10-3	.	.	TRBJ2-3	CAISDPRGSTDTQYF	TGTGCCATCAGTGACCCAAGGGGGTCAACAGATACGCAGTATTTT
TRBV11-2	TRBD2	many	TRBJ2-3	CASSLVSFPLWREGKDTQYF	TGTGCCAGCAGCTTAGTCTCTTTCCCACTTTGGCGGGAGGGGAAAGATACGCAGTATTTT
TRBV3-1	.	many	TRBJ1-2	CASSQDRLSYGYTF	TGTGCCAGCAGCCAAGATCGACTGAGCTATGGCTACACCTTC
TRBV11-2	TRBD1	many	TRBJ2-3	CASITGGSLGDTQYF	TGTGCCAGCATCACAGGGGGTTCCCTCGGAGATACGCAGTATTTT
TRBV29-1	TRBD1	many	TRBJ1-2	CSVTPGQRDYGYTF	TGCAGCGTCACACCGGGACAGCGTGACTATGGCTACACCTTC
TRBV7-9	.	many	TRBJ2-5	CASSPRAASQETQYF	TGTGCCAGCAGCCCCCGGGCAGCGTCCCAAGAGACCCAGTACTTC
TRBV11-2	TRBD2	many	TRBJ2-3	CASSFAGGPDTQYF	TGTGCCAGCAGCTTCGCGGGGGGCCCAGATACGCAGTATTTT
TRBV5-1	TRBD2	many	TRBJ2-7	CASSRGFSGDYEQYF	TGCGCCAGCAGCCGGGGCTTTAGCGGGGACTACGAGCAGTACTTC
TRBV20-1	.	many	TRBJ2-7	CSARSTTKGGYEQYF	TGCAGTGCTAGGTCTACCACCAAGGGAGGATACGAGCAGTACTTC
TRBV5-1	TRBD2	many	TRBJ2-3	CASSPGTSRTDTQYF	TGCGCCAGCAGCCCCGGGACTAGTCGCACAGATACGCAGTATTTT
TRBV5-6	TRBD1	.	TRBJ2-3	CASSLGRQGTDTQYF	TGTGCCAGCAGCTTGGGGCGACAGGGAACAGATACGCAGTATTTT
TRBV12-3/TRBV12-4	.	many	TRBJ1-5	CASSYTGNQPQHF	TGTGCCAGCAGTTATACAGGCAATCAGCCCCAGCATTTT
TRBV7-2	.	few	TRBJ2-1	CASSSRRGANNEQFF	TGTGCCAGCAGCTCCCGGAGGGGGGCTAACAATGAGCAGTTCTTC
TRBV5-1	.	many	TRBJ2-7	CASSLSGTTAEQYF	TGCGCCAGCAGCTTGTCCGGGACAACCGCTGAGCAGTACTTC
TRBV5-1	.	.	TRBJ1-1	CGSSVHVMNTEAFF	TGCGGCAGCAGCGTACATGTGATGAACACTGAAGCTTTCTTT
TRBV6-5	TRBD1	many	TRBJ1-1	CASSYGTGEMDTEAFF	TGTGCCAGCAGTTACGGGACAGGGGAGATGGACACTGAAGCTTTCTTT
TRBV18	.	.	TRBJ2-1	CASSPPGGNEQFF	TGTGCCAGCTCACCACCGGGCGGGAATGAGCAGTTCTTC
TRBV4-1	.	many	TRBJ2-1	CASSQVRRGTNNEQFF	TGCGCCAGCAGCCAAGTGCGTAGGGGTACGAACAATGAGCAGTTCTTC
TRBV28	.	.	TRBJ1-4	CASSLLFEGFGKTTNEKLFF	TGTGCCAGCAGTTTACTCTTTGAAGGGTTTGGGAAAACAACTAATGAAAAACTGTTTTTT
TRBV30	.	few	TRBJ1-5	CAMGYNPNQPQHF	TGTGCCATGGGCTACAACCCCAATCAGCCCCAGCATTTT
TRBV29-1	.	many	TRBJ2-3	CSVGGVGSTDTQYF	TGCAGCGTTGGGGGGGTCGGAAGCACAGATACGCAGTATTTT
TRBV2	.	.	TRBJ1-2	CARGGSYGYTF	TGTGCCAGGGGGGGTAGCTATGGCTACACCTTC
TRBV6-5	TRBD2	few	TRBJ2-7	CASSYGTAGVAYYEQYF	TGTGCCAGCAGTTACGGAACAGCGGGAGTCGCCTACTACGAGCAGTACTTC
TRBV25-1	.	few	TRBJ2-3	CASSGGIGIRVTDTQYF	TGTGCCAGCAGTGGGGGGATAGGGATTCGGGTTACAGATACGCAGTATTTT
TRBV5-1	.	many	TRBJ2-1	CASSPGQSALSYNEQFF	TGCGCCAGCAGCCCCGGACAGTCTGCCCTTTCCTACAATGAGCAGTTCTTC
TRBV7-6	.	many	TRBJ2-1	CASSLPYDNEQFF	TGTGCCAGCAGCTTACCCTACGACAATGAGCAGTTCTTC
TRBV5-1	.	many	TRBJ1-1	CASSAGLEAFF	TGCGCCAGCAGCGCGGGACTTGAGGCTTTCTTT
TRBV6-1	.	.	TRBJ1-6	CASSNTGRHSPLHF	TGTGCCAGCAGTAATACAGGGCGGCACTCACCCCTCCACTTT
TRBV10-3	.	.	TRBJ1-2	CAISEPRGGQGIAYGYTF	TGTGCCATCAGTGAGCCCCGGGGGGGGCAAGGGATTGCCTATGGCTACACCTTC
TRBV18	.	.	TRBJ1-2	CASSPSGDYYGYTF	TGTGCCAGCTCACCCAGTGGGGACTACTATGGCTACACCTTC
TRBV5-1	TRBD2	many	TRBJ2-7	CASSLVSGGPGEQYF	TGCGCCAGCAGCTTGGTGTCGGGGGGGCCGGGGGAGCAGTACTTC
TRBV28	.	.	TRBJ1-5	CASSLSHRGQKPQHF	TGTGCCAGCAGCTTAAGTCACCGGGGGCAGAAGCCCCAGCATTTT
TRBV12-3/TRBV12-4	.	few	TRBJ1-4	CASSSPGLGGEKLFF	TGTGCCAGCAGTTCCCCCGGATTGGGAGGTGAAAAACTGTTTTTT
TRBV5-1	TRBD2	many	TRBJ2-2	CASSLASGSYTGELFF	TGCGCCAGCAGCTTGGCTAGCGGGAGTTACACCGGGGAGCTGTTTTTT
TRBV11-2	TRBD1	many	TRBJ2-3	CASSSTGVLSDTQYF	TGTGCCAGCAGCTCGACAGGGGTTCTTTCGGATACGCAGTATTTT
TRBV20-1	.	.	TRBJ2-2	CSAPLRGGSDTGELFF	TGCAGTGCTCCCTTAAGGGGGGGGTCGGACACCGGGGAGCTGTTTTTT